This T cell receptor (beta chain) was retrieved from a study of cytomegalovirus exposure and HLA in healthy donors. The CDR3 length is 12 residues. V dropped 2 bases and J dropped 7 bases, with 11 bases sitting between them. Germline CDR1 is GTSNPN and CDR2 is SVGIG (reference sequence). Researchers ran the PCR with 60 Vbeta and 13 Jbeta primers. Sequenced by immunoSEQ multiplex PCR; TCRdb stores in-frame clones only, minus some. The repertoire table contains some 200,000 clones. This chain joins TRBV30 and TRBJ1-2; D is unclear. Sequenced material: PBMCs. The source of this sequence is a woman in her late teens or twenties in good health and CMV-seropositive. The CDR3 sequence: CAWSTLPSGYTF. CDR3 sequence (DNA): TGTGCCTGGAGTACCCTCCCGAGTGGCTACACCTTC.